A selection of T cell receptor beta chains follows, all from one sample in a study of blood T cell repertoires in COVID-19. Clones were read by immunoSEQ multiplex PCR, and TCRdb kept only the in-frame ones, dropping some. The sample includes some 120,000 clones, approximately 84% of them seen just once. Sequenced input: peripheral blood. Receptors were obtained from an older man with active or convalescent COVID-19. Both conserved end residues are part of each CDR3. The order of the fields is D gene, V gene, J gene, CDR3 protein, CDR3 DNA. A D gene is named only where the DNA matches it firmly.

d_gene: TRBD1
v_gene: TRBV5-1
j_gene: TRBJ2-5
CDR3aa: CASSTGDRGSQETQYF
CDR3nt: TGCGCCAGCAGCACCGGAGACAGGGGTTCTCAAGAGACCCAGTACTTC

d_gene: TRBD2
v_gene: TRBV7-9
j_gene: TRBJ2-7
CDR3aa: CASTPLPGLAGLSSYEQYF
CDR3nt: TGTGCCAGCACCCCCCTTCCGGGGCTAGCGGGCCTAAGCTCCTACGAGCAGTACTTC

d_gene: TRBD1
v_gene: TRBV29-1
j_gene: TRBJ1-1
CDR3aa: CSDLFGQGEAFF
CDR3nt: TGCAGCGACCTATTCGGACAGGGTGAAGCTTTCTTT

d_gene: TRBD1
v_gene: TRBV2
j_gene: TRBJ2-1
CDR3aa: CASRETQGNEQFF
CDR3nt: TGTGCCAGCAGAGAAACACAGGGGAATGAGCAGTTCTTC

d_gene: .
v_gene: TRBV14
j_gene: TRBJ1-2
CDR3aa: CASSHWTDFNYGYTF
CDR3nt: TGTGCCAGCAGCCACTGGACAGACTTTAACTATGGCTACACCTTC

d_gene: .
v_gene: TRBV15
j_gene: TRBJ1-1
CDR3aa: CATSIHTSNTEAFF
CDR3nt: TGTGCCACCAGCATCCACACCTCGAACACTGAAGCTTTCTTT

d_gene: .
v_gene: TRBV2
j_gene: TRBJ1-1
CDR3aa: CASRVQGTLNTEAFF
CDR3nt: TGTGCCAGCAGGGTGCAGGGTACCTTGAACACTGAAGCTTTCTTT

d_gene: TRBD1
v_gene: TRBV5-1
j_gene: TRBJ1-5
CDR3aa: CASSLGLTGAVGQPQHF
CDR3nt: TGCGCCAGCAGCTTGGGACTCACAGGGGCGGTCGGTCAGCCCCAGCATTTT

d_gene: .
v_gene: TRBV28
j_gene: TRBJ1-5
CDR3aa: CASSRPSGGHSNQPQHF
CDR3nt: TGTGCCAGCAGCCGCCCCTCTGGGGGCCATAGCAATCAGCCCCAGCATTTT

d_gene: TRBD1
v_gene: TRBV7-9
j_gene: TRBJ1-2
CDR3aa: CASSTDRDGPF
CDR3nt: TGTGCCAGCAGCACGGACAGGGATGGCCCCTTC

d_gene: TRBD1
v_gene: TRBV2
j_gene: TRBJ2-5
CDR3aa: CASSYRDRGLWETQYF
CDR3nt: TGTGCCAGCAGTTACCGGGACAGGGGGCTTTGGGAGACCCAGTACTTC

d_gene: .
v_gene: TRBV23-1
j_gene: TRBJ1-2
CDR3aa: CASSPGQHYGYTF
CDR3nt: TGCGCCAGCAGTCCGGGTCAGCACTATGGCTACACCTTC

d_gene: .
v_gene: TRBV6-4
j_gene: TRBJ2-3
CDR3aa: CASSPPRGPGTDTQYF
CDR3nt: TGTGCCAGCAGCCCCCCCCGAGGGCCTGGCACAGATACGCAGTATTTT